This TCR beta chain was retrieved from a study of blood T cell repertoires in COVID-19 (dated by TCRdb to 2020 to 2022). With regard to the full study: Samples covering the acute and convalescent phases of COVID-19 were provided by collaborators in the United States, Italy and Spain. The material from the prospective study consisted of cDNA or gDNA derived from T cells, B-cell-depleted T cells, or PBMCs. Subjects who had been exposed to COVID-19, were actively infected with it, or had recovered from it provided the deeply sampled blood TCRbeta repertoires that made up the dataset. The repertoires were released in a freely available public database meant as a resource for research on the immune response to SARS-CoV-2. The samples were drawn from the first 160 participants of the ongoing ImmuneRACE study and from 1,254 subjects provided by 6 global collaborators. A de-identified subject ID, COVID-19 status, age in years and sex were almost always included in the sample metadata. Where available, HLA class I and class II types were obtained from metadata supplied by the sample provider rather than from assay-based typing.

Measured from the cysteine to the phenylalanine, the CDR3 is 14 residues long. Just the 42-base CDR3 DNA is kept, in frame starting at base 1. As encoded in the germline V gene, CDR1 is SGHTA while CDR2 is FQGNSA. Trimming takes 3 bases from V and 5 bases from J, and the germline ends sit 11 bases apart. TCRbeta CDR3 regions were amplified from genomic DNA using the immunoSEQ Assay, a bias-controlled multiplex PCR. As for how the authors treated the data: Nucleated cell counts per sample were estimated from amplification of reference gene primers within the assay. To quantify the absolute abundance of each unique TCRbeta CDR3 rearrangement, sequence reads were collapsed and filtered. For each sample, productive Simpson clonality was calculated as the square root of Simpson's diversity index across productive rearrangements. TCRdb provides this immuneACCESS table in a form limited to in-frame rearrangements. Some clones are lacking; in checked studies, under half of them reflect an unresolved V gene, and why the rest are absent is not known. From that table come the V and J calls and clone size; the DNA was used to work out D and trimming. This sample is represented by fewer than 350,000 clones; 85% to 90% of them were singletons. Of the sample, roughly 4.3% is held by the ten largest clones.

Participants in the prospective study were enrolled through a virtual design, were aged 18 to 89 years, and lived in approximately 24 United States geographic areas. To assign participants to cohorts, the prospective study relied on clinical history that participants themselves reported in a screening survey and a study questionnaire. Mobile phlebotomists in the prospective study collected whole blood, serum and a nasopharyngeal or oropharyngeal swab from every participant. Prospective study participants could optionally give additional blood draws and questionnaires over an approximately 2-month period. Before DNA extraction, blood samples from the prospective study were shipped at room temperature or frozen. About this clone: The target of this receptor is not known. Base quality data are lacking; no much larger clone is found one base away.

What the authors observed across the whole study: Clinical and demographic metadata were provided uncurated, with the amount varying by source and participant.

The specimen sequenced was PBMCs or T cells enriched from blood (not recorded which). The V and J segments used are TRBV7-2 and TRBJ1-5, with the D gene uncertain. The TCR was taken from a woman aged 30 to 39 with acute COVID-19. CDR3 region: CASSLVSGDQPQHF. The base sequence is TGTGCCAGCAGCTTGGTTTCGGGAGATCAGCCCCAGCATTTT.